The sequence of this T cell receptor (beta chain) was determined in a study of PD-L1 blockade in urothelial cancer (dated by TCRdb to 2016 to 2017). Notes on the research overall: Therapy was started at some point between 2012 and 2014 for all patients, and atezolizumab 1,200 mg was administered intravenously every 3 weeks. About 85% of the roughly 29 patients were males with bladder-origin urothelial cancer, and about 60% of the roughly 29 reported a prior smoking history. An ECOG performance status of 0 or 1 was recorded for the patients, and 0 to 3 prior chemotherapy regimens had been received by the patients. Blood samples were analyzed at 3 weeks after treatment start (second dose) and at 6 weeks after treatment start. Blood samples yielded a median of around 130,000 T cells and around 80,000 unique TCRs, with median clonality 0.080. The study was an exploratory multi-omic analysis of somatic, immune and clinical correlates of response to PD-L1 blockade with atezolizumab in urothelial cancer. Pretreatment tumor samples, along with matched peripheral blood collected serially before and after atezolizumab treatment, underwent TCR sequencing. Durable clinical benefit was defined as progression-free survival longer than 6 months, and TCR features were also tested against progression-free and overall survival. In the same patients, pretreatment tumors underwent whole exome sequencing and RNA sequencing in addition to TCR sequencing. Durable clinical benefit was achieved by nine patients and was not achieved by 20 patients. Pretreatment blood TCR-seq was available for about 28 patients, at least one posttreatment blood collection was obtained for around 25 patients, and tumor TCR-seq was available for around 25 patients. Study-level results and caveats: Small sample size (n ≈ 29) and many exploratory analyses mean the results are intended to be hypothesis-generating. At 3 weeks after the start of treatment, tumor-associated TCR clones in peripheral blood had expanded more in patients with durable benefit (n of about 21, p = 0.022). A pretreatment peripheral blood TCR clonality below the median was linked to improved progression-free and overall survival.

Per the germline V gene, SGHRS is the CDR1 and YFSETQ is the CDR2. Including the terminal cysteine and phenylalanine, the CDR3 comprises 15 residues. CDR3 DNA is the only sequence kept; it has 45 bases, read in frame from the first base. Trimming removed 0 bases from V and 3 bases from J, leaving 13 bases between the germline ends. Synthetic TCR analog templates were spiked into each PCR to estimate absolute template abundance from read counts. Using the immunoSEQ assay, TCRbeta CDR3 regions were amplified from genomic DNA with bias-controlled V and J gene primers. Sequencing of rearranged TCRbeta segments was performed at approximately 20X coverage. Processing in the source paper ran as follows. Sequencing errors were corrected by clustering and CDR3s were annotated against IMGT to assign V, D and J genes. Out-of-frame and stop-codon sequences were excluded, and only productive TCRbeta rearrangements were used in downstream analyses. Clonality was computed as one minus Shannon entropy normalized by the log of the number of unique productive sequences. Clones differing between time points or between blood and tumor were identified using Fisher's exact test with Benjamini-Hochberg correction, with an adjusted p below 0.01 applied as the threshold. TCRdb's version of the immuneACCESS table is confined to in-frame rearrangements and falls short of the full clone set. An unresolved V gene accounts for under half of the shortfall where checked; the remainder is of unknown origin. V and J calls plus clone size are reproduced from that table; the DNA served to infer D and trimming. For this sample the table gives under 55,000 clones, of which around 80% were detected only once. About 3.2% of the sample is held by the ten biggest clonotypes.

This specimen's time point label, interpreted: pretreatment peripheral blood. The cohort included about 29 patients with locally advanced or metastatic urothelial carcinoma who were treated at Memorial Sloan Kettering on a trial protocol. Peripheral blood mononuclear cells were collected from each patient pretreatment and during treatment, giving between 1 and 8 total time points per patient. The Qiagen DNeasy Blood extraction kit was used to purify genomic DNA from total PBMCs and tumor samples. Collected pretreatment and during treatment, PBMCs were isolated and stored as previously described. With respect to this clone: There is no known antigen for this receptor. No per-base quality is available; no much larger clone lies one base away.

The rearranged segments are TRBV5-1 and TRBJ2-7; a confident D gene designation cannot be given. The sequencing here drew on PBMCs, taken around atezolizumab (anti-PD-L1) treatment. The sequence was collected from a man in his 70s with urothelial cancer. CDR3 region: CASSLALASLYEQYF. The DNA sequence reads TGCGCCAGCAGCTTGGCCTTAGCCTCCCTCTACGAGCAGTACTTC.